The text below deals with one T cell receptor beta chain. Its antigen is undetermined. The data were produced by immunoSEQ multiplex PCR, yet TCRdb's version contains in-frame clones alone and is incomplete. The sample consists of around 200,000 clones, roughly four fifths of them appearing once. Germline V CDR1 and CDR2: SGHVS, FQNEAQ. V lost 5 bases to trimming and J lost 5 bases; unmatched junction nucleotides: 7. The CDR3 covers 16 residues. The source of the sample is a study of cytomegalovirus exposure and HLA in healthy donors. The overall study: A later analysis reported the same platform for the roughly 120 validation repertoires and the approximately 720 first-cohort repertoires.

Findings of the study overall: Diagnosis of cytomegalovirus status made by the classifier reportedly showed high specificity and sensitivity. Most TCRs appeared rarely, but some public TCRs recurred in many donors.

The sequence was collected from a woman aged 18 to 35 in good health and CMV-seropositive. Sequences were obtained from PBMCs. The chain is built from TRBV7-8 and TRBJ2-1; 12 bases match TRBD2. Here the CDR3 reads CASSARTSGINNEQFF. As DNA, the CDR3 is TGTGCCAGCAGCGCCCGGACTAGCGGGATTAACAATGAGCAGTTCTTC.